These T cell receptor beta chains were read from a single sample in a study of T cells in Graves' hyperthyroidism and ophthalmopathy. TCRdb re-called the multiplex PCR reads with MiXCR, one entry per CDR3 protein. In the table there are about 300,000 distinct CDR3 sequences, roughly 19% of which are singletons. Source material: blood. These receptors all come from a man aged 50 or older with Graves' ophthalmopathy. Both conserved end residues are part of each CDR3. The order of the fields is D gene, V gene, clone size, J gene, CDR3 DNA, CDR3 protein. A D gene is named only where the DNA matches it firmly. Only part of the rows carry a size: once, few, many, or a class if the clone is expanded.

>.|TRBV10-3|few|TRBJ1-4
TGTGCCATCAGTGAGTCGACAGTCCAACGGGAAAAACTGTTTTTT
CAISESTVQREKLFF
>.|TRBV10-1|.|TRBJ1-1
TGCGCCAGCAGTGAATCCGGAACAGGTGAAGCTTTCTTT
CASSESGTGEAFF
>TRBD2|TRBV5-5|many|TRBJ2-5
TGTGCCAGCAGCCCTGGTGGACTAGCGGGAGGTCGAGAGACCCAGTACTTC
CASSPGGLAGGRETQYF
>.|TRBV7-2|few|TRBJ1-5
TGTGCCAGCAGCTCCAAGGGGCTTAGCAATCAGCCCCAGCATTTT
CASSSKGLSNQPQHF
>.|TRBV5-1|few|TRBJ2-1
TGCGCCAGCAGCTATACGGGGGGCTTCTCCTACAATGAGCAGTTCTTC
CASSYTGGFSYNEQFF
>.|TRBV28|few|TRBJ1-4
TGTGCCAGCAGTTTATGGGGTTCGTTTTGGAAGGCGGATGAAAAACTGTTTTTT
CASSLWGSFWKADEKLFF
>.|TRBV12-3/TRBV12-4|.|TRBJ2-1
TGTGCCAGCAGTTTAGGGAGGGGTCACAATGAGCAGTTCTTC
CASSLGRGHNEQFF
>.|TRBV7-9|.|TRBJ1-4
TGTGCCAGCAGCTTAGATCGAGGGGTTAATGAAAAACTGTTTTTT
CASSLDRGVNEKLFF
>TRBD2|TRBV5-1|many|TRBJ2-3
TGCGCCAGCAGCCCCGGACTAGCGGGAGCACCCACCACAGATACGCAGTATTTT
CASSPGLAGAPTTDTQYF
>.|TRBV5-1|many|TRBJ1-1
TGCGCCAGCAGCTGGGGGATCACCATGAACACTGAAGCTTTCTTT
CASSWGITMNTEAFF
>.|TRBV27|many|TRBJ1-1
TGTGCCAGCATTCATTTGGGGGGGGGGGTCTTGACTGAAGCTTTCTTT
CASIHLGGGVLTEAFF
>.|TRBV29-1|.|TRBJ2-3
TGCAGCGTTGAAAAAGGTTTCCCCCGGGACGAAGGGGGGACTAGCACAGATACGCAGTATTTT
CSVEKGFPRDEGGTSTDTQYF
>TRBD1|TRBV20-1|.|TRBJ1-6
TGCAGTGCTAGTCCCAGCTCCGGGACAGGGAGTTCACCCCTCCACTTT
CSASPSSGTGSSPLHF
>.|TRBV5-1|many|TRBJ2-5
TGCGCCAGCAGCTTGGTAAGGGGAGGACAAGAGACCCAGTACTTC
CASSLVRGGQETQYF
>.|TRBV5-6|.|TRBJ2-7
TGTGCCAGCAGCTTGACTAACGGGAACCAGCCGCAGTACTTC
CASSLTNGNQPQYF
>TRBD2|TRBV12-3/TRBV12-4|.|TRBJ2-1
TGTGCCAGCAGTTTACGAACTAGCGGGAGGGATGAGCAGTTCTTC
CASSLRTSGRDEQFF
>TRBD1|TRBV6-1|.|TRBJ1-5
TGTGCCAGCAGTGAAGTTGGAGGGGGCTATCAGCCCCAGCATTTT
CASSEVGGGYQPQHF
>.|TRBV7-8|.|TRBJ2-5
TGTGCCAGCAGCTTAGCGACCGACCAAGAGACCCAGTACTTC
CASSLATDQETQYF
>.|TRBV9|.|TRBJ2-7
TGTGCCAGCAGCGCCAGCCCCCACGAGCAGTACTTC
CASSASPHEQYF
>TRBD1|TRBV28|many|TRBJ2-7
TGTGCCACCAAGGCCCCCGGGACAGGGGCGTACGAGCAGTACTTC
CATKAPGTGAYEQYF
>TRBD2|TRBV2|.|TRBJ2-3
TGTGCCAGCAGTGATCCACTAGCGGGAGGGGGCACAGATACGCAGTATTTT
CASSDPLAGGGTDTQYF
>.|TRBV11-2|many|TRBJ2-3
TGTGCCAGCAGCCCGGAGCGGCGGAACACAGATACGCAGTATTTT
CASSPERRNTDTQYF
>TRBD2|TRBV28|few|TRBJ2-4
TGTGCCAGCAGCAATAGCCCGGGACTAGCGGCAGTCATTCAGTACTTC
CASSNSPGLAAVIQYF